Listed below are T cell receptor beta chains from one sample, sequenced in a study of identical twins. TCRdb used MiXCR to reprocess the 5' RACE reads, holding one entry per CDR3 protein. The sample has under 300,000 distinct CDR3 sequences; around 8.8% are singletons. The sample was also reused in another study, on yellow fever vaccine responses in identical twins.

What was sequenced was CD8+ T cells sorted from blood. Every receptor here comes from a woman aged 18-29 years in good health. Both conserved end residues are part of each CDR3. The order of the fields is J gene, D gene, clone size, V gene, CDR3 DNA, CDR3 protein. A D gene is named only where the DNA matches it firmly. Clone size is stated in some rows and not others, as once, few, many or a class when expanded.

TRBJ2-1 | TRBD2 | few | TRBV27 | TGTGCCAGCAGTTGGGAAACTAGCGGGTATGAGCAGTTCTTC | CASSWETSGYEQFF
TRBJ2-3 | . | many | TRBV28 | TGTGCCAGCAGTTTCCTCAGCGGCTCAGATACGCAGTATTTT | CASSFLSGSDTQYF
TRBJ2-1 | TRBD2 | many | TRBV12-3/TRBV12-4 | TGTGCCAGCAGCCTACTAGCGGGAGCATTCAATGAGCAGTTCTTC | CASSLLAGAFNEQFF
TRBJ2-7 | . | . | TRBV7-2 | TGTGCCAGCAGCTTAGGACTCTACCTCTACGAGCAGTACTTC | CASSLGLYLYEQYF
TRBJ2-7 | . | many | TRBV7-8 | TGTGCCAGCAGCTTAGTGGCGGGGACCTCCTACGAGCAGTACTTC | CASSLVAGTSYEQYF
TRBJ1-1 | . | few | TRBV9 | TGTGCCAGCAGCCCACCGGGACCGGAAGCTTTCTTT | CASSPPGPEAFF
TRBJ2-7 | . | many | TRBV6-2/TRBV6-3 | TGTGCCAGCAGTTACTCAGGACCGATCTACGAGCAGTACTTC | CASSYSGPIYEQYF
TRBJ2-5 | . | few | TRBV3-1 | TGTGCCAGCAGCCACCTTAAGGGCGACAGGCAAGAGACCCAGTACTTC | CASSHLKGDRQETQYF
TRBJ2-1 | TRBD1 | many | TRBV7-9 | TGTGCCAGCAGCGGATCGGACAGGGTGAATGAGCAGTTCTTC | CASSGSDRVNEQFF
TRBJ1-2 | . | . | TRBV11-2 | TGTGCCAGCAGCTTAGTGGGGCAGTTCTATGGCTACACCTTC | CASSLVGQFYGYTF
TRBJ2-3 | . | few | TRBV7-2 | TGTGCCACTTCGCTGCGGAGCCCAGATACGCAGTATTTT | CATSLRSPDTQYF
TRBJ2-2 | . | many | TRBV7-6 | TGTGCCAGCAGCTTAGTTCAGGGGAACACCGGGGAGCTGTTTTTT | CASSLVQGNTGELFF
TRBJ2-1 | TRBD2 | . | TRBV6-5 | TGTGCCAGCAGTTACTCGCCCCTAGCGGGAGGTAACAATGAGCAGTTCTTC | CASSYSPLAGGNNEQFF
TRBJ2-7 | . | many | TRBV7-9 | TGTGCCAGCAGCTTCGACACCTACGAGCAGTACTTC | CASSFDTYEQYF
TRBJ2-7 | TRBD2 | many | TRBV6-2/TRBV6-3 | TGTGCCAGCAGTTATGCGGGACTAGCGGGAGAGCAGTACTTC | CASSYAGLAGEQYF
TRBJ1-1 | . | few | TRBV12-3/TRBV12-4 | TGTGCCAGCAGAAGGGGAGCGAACACTGAAGCTTTCTTT | CASRRGANTEAFF
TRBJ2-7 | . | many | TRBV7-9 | TGTGCCAGCAGCCCATTATACGAGCAGTACTTC | CASSPLYEQYF
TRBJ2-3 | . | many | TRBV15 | TGTGCCACCAGCAGAGAGTCGGGAGATACGCAGTATTTT | CATSRESGDTQYF
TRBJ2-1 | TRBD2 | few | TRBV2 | TGTGCCAGCAGGGAGGGACTAAACAATGAGCAGTTCTTC | CASREGLNNEQFF
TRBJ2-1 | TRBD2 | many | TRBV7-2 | TGTGCCAGCAGAACCGGGACTAGCCCTTACAATGAGCAGTTCTTC | CASRTGTSPYNEQFF
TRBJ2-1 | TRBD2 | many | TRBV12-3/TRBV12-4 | TGTGCCAGCACCCCCAGCGGGAGCTCCTACAATGAGCAGTTCTTC | CASTPSGSSYNEQFF